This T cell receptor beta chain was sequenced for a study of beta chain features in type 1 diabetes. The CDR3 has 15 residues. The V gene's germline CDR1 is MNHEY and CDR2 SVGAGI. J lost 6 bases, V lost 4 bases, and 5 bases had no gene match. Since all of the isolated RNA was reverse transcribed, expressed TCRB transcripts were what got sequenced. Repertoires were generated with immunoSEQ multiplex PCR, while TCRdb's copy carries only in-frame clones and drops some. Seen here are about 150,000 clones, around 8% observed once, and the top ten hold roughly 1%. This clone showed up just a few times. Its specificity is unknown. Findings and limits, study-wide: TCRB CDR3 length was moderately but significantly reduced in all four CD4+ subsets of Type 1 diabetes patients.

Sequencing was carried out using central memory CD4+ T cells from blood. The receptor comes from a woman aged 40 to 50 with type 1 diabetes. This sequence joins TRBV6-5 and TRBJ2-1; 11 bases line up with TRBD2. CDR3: CASSSPGLAGNEQFF. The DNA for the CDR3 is TGTGCCAGCAGTTCCCCTGGACTAGCGGGCAATGAGCAGTTCTTC.